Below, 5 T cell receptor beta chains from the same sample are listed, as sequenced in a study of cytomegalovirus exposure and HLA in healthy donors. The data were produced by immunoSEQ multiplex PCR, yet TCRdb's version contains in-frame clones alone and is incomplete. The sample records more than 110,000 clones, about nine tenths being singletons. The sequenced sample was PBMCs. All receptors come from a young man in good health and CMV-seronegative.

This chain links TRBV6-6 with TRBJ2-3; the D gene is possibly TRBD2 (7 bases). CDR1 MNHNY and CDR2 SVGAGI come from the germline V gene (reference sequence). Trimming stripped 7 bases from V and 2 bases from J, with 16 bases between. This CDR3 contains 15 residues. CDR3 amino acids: CASILGGEFTDTQYF. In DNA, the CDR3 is TGTGCCAGCATCCTAGGGGGGGAATTCACAGATACGCAGTATTTT.

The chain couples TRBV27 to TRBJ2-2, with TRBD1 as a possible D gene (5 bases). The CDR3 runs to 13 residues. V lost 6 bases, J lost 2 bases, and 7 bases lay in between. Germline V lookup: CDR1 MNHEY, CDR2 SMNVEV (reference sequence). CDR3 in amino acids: CASSRTNTGELFF. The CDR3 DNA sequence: TGTGCCAGCAGCCGGACAAACACCGGGGAGCTGTTTTTT.

CDR3 residues: CASGGLSSYEQYF. DNA for the CDR3: TGTGCCAGTGGAGGACTTAGCTCCTACGAGCAGTACTTC. The chain is built from TRBV2 and TRBJ2-7, with D perhaps TRBD2 (5 bases). V was clipped by 9 bases and J by 0 bases, with 12 bases between them. Germline-derived CDR1 and CDR2 are SNHLY and FYNNEI. The CDR3 runs to 13 residues.

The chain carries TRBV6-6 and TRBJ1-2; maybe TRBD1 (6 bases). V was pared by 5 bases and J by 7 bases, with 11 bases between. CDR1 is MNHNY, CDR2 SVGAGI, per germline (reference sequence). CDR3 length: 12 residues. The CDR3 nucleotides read TGTGCCAGCAGTGGGGGCTCTGGTGGCTACACCTTC. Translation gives CASSGGSGGYTF.

CDR3 residues: CASSQGYSSYEQYF. In DNA, the CDR3 is TGCGCCAGCAGCCAAGGGTACAGCTCCTACGAGCAGTACTTC. This rearrangement joins TRBV4-3 to TRBJ2-7; unclear D gene. V lost 1 base to trimming and J lost 0 bases, with 7 bases between them. The germline CDR1 and CDR2 sequences are LGHNA and YSLEER. This CDR3 comprises 14 residues.